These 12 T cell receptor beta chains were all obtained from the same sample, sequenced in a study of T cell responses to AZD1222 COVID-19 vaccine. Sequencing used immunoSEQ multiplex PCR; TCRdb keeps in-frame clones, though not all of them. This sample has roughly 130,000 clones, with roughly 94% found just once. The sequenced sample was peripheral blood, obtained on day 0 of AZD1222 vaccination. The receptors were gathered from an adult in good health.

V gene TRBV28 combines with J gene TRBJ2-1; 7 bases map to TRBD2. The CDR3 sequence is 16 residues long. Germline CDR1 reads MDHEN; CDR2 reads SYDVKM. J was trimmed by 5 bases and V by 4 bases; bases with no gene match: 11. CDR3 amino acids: CASSSPGLLTNNEQFF. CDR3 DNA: TGTGCCAGCAGTTCCCCGGGACTACTGACTAACAATGAGCAGTTCTTC.

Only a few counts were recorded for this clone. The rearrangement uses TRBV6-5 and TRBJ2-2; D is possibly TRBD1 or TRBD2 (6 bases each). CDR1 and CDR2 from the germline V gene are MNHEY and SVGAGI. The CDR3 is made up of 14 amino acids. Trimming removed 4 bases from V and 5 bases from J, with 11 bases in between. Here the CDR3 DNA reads TGTGCCAGCAGTTGGGGGGCAGGGACCGGGGAGCTGTTTTTT. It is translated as CASSWGAGTGELFF.

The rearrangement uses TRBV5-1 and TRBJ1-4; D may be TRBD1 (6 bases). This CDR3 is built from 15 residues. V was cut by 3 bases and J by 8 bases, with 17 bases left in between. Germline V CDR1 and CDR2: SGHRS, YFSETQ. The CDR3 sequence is CASSSRLDSPEKLFF. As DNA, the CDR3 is TGCGCCAGCAGCTCCCGATTGGACAGTCCCGAAAAACTGTTTTTT.

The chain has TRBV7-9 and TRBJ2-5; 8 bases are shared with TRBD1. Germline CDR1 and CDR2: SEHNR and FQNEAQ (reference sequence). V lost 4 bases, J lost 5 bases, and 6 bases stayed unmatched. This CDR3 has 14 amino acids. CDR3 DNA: TGTGCCAGCAGCTCTGAGACAGGGGAGGAGACCCAGTACTTC. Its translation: CASSSETGEETQYF.

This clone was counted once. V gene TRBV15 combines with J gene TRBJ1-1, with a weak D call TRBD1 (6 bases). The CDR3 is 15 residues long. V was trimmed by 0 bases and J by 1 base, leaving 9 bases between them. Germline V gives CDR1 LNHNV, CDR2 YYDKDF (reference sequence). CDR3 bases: TGTGCCACCAGCAGAGATCGGGGGGCGAACACTGAAGCTTTCTTT. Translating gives CATSRDRGANTEAFF.

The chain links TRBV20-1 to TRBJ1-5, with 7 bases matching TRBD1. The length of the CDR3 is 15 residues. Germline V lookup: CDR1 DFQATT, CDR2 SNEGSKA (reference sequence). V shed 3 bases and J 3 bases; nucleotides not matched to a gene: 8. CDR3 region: CSASEGAWFNQPQHF. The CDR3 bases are TGCAGTGCTAGTGAGGGGGCCTGGTTCAATCAGCCCCAGCATTTT.

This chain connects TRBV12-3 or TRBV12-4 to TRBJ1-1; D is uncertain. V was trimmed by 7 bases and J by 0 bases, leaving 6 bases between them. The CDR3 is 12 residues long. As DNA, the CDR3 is TGTGCCAGCACCCTATTGAACACTGAAGCTTTCTTT. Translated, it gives CASTLLNTEAFF.

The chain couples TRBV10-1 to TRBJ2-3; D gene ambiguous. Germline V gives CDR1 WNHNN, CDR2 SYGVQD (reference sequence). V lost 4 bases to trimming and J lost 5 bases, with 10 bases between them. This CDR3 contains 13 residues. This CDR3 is CASSVQYRDTQYF. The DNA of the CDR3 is TGCGCCAGCAGTGTCCAATACAGAGATACGCAGTATTTT.

The CDR3 DNA is TGCGCCAGCAGCGAGAGAAGGGCGGCTAATGAAAAACTGTTTTTT. This translates into CASSERRAANEKLFF. The chain joins TRBV4-1 to TRBJ1-4; D is uncertain. Germline V gene data show CDR1 as MGHRA and CDR2 as YSYEKL. The CDR3 loop spans 15 amino acids. The ends were cut back, 5 bases at V and 3 bases at J, with 13 bases in the middle.

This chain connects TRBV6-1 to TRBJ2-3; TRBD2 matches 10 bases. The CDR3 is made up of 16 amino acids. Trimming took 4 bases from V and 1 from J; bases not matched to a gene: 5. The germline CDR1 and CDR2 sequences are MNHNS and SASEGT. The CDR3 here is CASSAVAGGRTDTQYF. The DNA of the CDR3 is TGTGCCAGCAGTGCCGTAGCGGGGGGTCGCACAGATACGCAGTATTTT.

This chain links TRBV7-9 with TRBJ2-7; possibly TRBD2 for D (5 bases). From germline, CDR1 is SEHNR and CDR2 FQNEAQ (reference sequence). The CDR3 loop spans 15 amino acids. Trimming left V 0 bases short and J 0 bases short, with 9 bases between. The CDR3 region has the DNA TGTGCCAGCAGCTTAGCGCTAGCAAACTCCTACGAGCAGTACTTC. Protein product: CASSLALANSYEQYF.

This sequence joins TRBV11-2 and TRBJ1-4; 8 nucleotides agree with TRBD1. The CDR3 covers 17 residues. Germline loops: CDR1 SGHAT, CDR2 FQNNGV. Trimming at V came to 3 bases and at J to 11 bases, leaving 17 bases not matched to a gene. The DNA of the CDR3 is TGTGCCAGCAGCTTGAGGGGACAGGTGGGCCTTTTGGATAAACTGTTTTTT. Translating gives CASSLRGQVGLLDKLFF.